The 17 T cell receptor beta chains in this list originate from one sample, sequenced in a study of cytomegalovirus exposure and HLA in healthy donors. The PCR employed 60 Vbeta primers together with 13 Jbeta primers. The data were produced by immunoSEQ multiplex PCR, yet TCRdb's version contains in-frame clones alone and is incomplete. Seen here are around 200,000 clones, roughly four fifths observed once, and the top ten hold about 0.23%. Sequencing used PBMCs. These receptors came from a girl aged 2-10 years in good health and CMV-seronegative.

This chain joins TRBV30 and TRBJ2-3; 8 positions match TRBD2. CDR3 length: 15 amino acids. Trimming removed 5 bases from V and 0 bases from J; junction bases left unmatched: 7. Germline V CDR1 and CDR2: GTSNPN, SVGIG (reference sequence). The CDR3 here is CAWAAGRVSTDTQYF. DNA for the CDR3: TGTGCCTGGGCGGCCGGGAGGGTCAGCACAGATACGCAGTATTTT.

Remarks on this clone: The sample contains more than one DNA sequence encoding this CDR3. The chain couples TRBV5-1 to TRBJ2-1; 7 nucleotides line up with TRBD1. V was clipped by 0 bases and J by 5 bases; unmatched bases: 2. This CDR3 contains 14 residues. Germline CDR1 and CDR2: SGHRS and YFSETQ. In DNA form, the CDR3 reads TGCGCCAGCAGCTTGGTACAGGGGAACAATGAGCAGTTCTTC. Protein product: CASSLVQGNNEQFF.

This chain links TRBV5-1 with TRBJ1-5, with D tentatively TRBD1 (5 bases). CDR1 and CDR2 (germline): SGHRS, YFSETQ. V was shortened by 0 bases and J by 10 bases, with 17 bases between the two germline ends. This CDR3 is built from 15 residues. As DNA, the CDR3 is TGCGCCAGCAGCTTGGATGGGGGGACGGGAAATCCCCAGCATTTT. Translated: CASSLDGGTGNPQHF. The whole variable domain, filled in from reference TRBV5-1 and TRBJ1-5, reads KAGVTQTPRYLIKTRGQQVTLSCSPISGHRSVSWYQQTPGQGLQFLFEYFSETQRNKGNFPGRFSGRQFSNSRSEMNVSTLELGDSALYLCASSLDGGTGNPQHFGDGTRLSIL.

J is TRBJ2-2 and V is TRBV5-4, with D possibly being TRBD2 (6 bases). Between the trimmed V and J ends, which lost 0 bases and 1 base, there was a span of 13 bases. Germline V CDR1 and CDR2: SGHNT, YYREEE (reference sequence). This CDR3 comprises 17 residues. The CDR3 DNA reads TGTGCCAGCAGCTTGGGGCCCAGGGACTTGAACACCGGGGAGCTGTTTTTT. This translates into CASSLGPRDLNTGELFF.

This clone has more than one count but fewer than ten. The rearrangement uses TRBV7-9 and TRBJ1-2, with 9 bases lining up with TRBD1. Germline V CDR1 and CDR2: SEHNR, FQNEAQ (reference sequence). The CDR3 is 17 residues long. Trimming removed 4 bases from V and 3 bases from J; junction bases left unmatched: 12. CDR3 sequence: CASSSGQGAPYDYGYTF. The CDR3 DNA sequence: TGTGCCAGCAGCTCGGGACAGGGCGCCCCCTATGACTATGGCTACACCTTC.

The chain links TRBV4-1 to TRBJ2-1; 7 nucleotides match TRBD2. Looked up from germline, CDR1 is MGHRA and CDR2 is YSYEKL. J gave up 1 base and V 2 bases, and 2 bases lay outside the gene matches. This CDR3 has 15 amino acids. This chain's CDR3 is CASSQTSVSYNEQFF. CDR3 coding DNA: TGCGCCAGCAGCCAAACTAGCGTATCCTACAATGAGCAGTTCTTC.

V gene TRBV6-5 combines with J gene TRBJ2-1; TRBD2 matches 12 bases. V was pared by 4 bases and J by 3 bases, with 4 bases of the junction left unmatched. The CDR3 has 16 residues. The V gene's germline CDR1 is MNHEY and CDR2 SVGAGI. Here the CDR3 DNA reads TGTGCCAGCAGTTCGGCGGGACTAGCGGGCTACAATGAGCAGTTCTTC. Its translation is CASSSAGLAGYNEQFF.

The chain combines TRBV6-5 with TRBJ2-5, with TRBD2 as a possible D gene (6 bases). V lost 0 bases to trimming and J lost 5 bases, with 13 bases between them. Germline assignment: CDR1 MNHEY and CDR2 SVGAGI. The CDR3 totals 15 residues. CDR3 DNA: TGTGCCAGCAGTTACTCGGAGGATGGGGGGGAGACCCAGTACTTC. Amino acid sequence: CASSYSEDGGETQYF.

Note on this clone: A read error may produce the germline difference seen at one junction end. The chain combines TRBV7-9 with TRBJ2-3; TRBD2 aligns across 7 bases. Looked up from germline, CDR1 is SEHNR and CDR2 is FQNEAQ (reference sequence). The CDR3 totals 16 residues. In DNA form, the CDR3 reads TGTTCCAGCAGCTTAACCGTTACTAGCGGCACAGATACGCAGTATTTT. It is translated as CSSSLTVTSGTDTQYF.

This clone has a handful of counts. The rearrangement uses TRBV7-2 and TRBJ1-3; 11 bases align to TRBD1. Germline values: CDR1 SGHTA, CDR2 FQGNSA. The V segment lost 3 bases and the J segment 4 bases; nucleotides outside the gene matches: 5. CDR3 size: 16 residues. CDR3 nucleotide sequence: TGTGCCAGCAGCTTGGTCGGGACAGGGGGGGGAAACACCATATATTTT. This codes for CASSLVGTGGGNTIYF.

This sequence joins TRBV4-1 and TRBJ2-7, with 8 bases lining up with TRBD2. Losses at the gene ends were 0 bases for V and 4 bases for J; bases not matched to a gene: 17. The germline CDR1 and CDR2 sequences are MGHRA and YSYEKL. This CDR3 comprises 19 residues. CDR3 in amino acids: CASSQDFAIAGGAIYEQYF. CDR3 nucleotide sequence: TGCGCCAGCAGCCAAGACTTCGCGATTGCGGGGGGCGCGATTTACGAGCAGTACTTC.

This chain connects TRBV2 to TRBJ1-2; TRBD1 matches at 7 bases. CDR1 is SNHLY and CDR2 is FYNNEI in the germline V gene. After removal of 10 bases from V and 2 bases from J, the junction contained 10 bases not matched to a gene. The length of the CDR3 is 14 residues. CDR3: CATFMGTANYGYTF. DNA of the CDR3: TGTGCCACGTTTATGGGGACAGCGAACTATGGCTACACCTTC.

The chain is built from TRBV9 and TRBJ1-2, with TRBD1 matching over 8 bases. Losses at the gene ends were 0 bases for V and 3 bases for J; bases not matched to a gene: 4. Germline V CDR1 and CDR2: SGDLS, YYNGEE. The CDR3 is made up of 15 amino acids. The CDR3, as DNA: TGTGCCAGCAGCGTAGAGGGACAGGAGTACTATGGCTACACCTTC. This translates into CASSVEGQEYYGYTF.

This chain connects TRBV6-1 to TRBJ2-5; no clear D. CDR1 and CDR2 (germline): MNHNS, SASEGT. V lost 4 bases and J 3 bases, leaving 9 bases between the germline ends. This CDR3 comprises 13 residues. The CDR3 nucleotides read TGTGCCAGCAGTGTGGGCAGTAAAGAGACCCAGTACTTC. Residues: CASSVGSKETQYF.

The chain uses TRBV5-4 and TRBJ1-1; the match to TRBD1 covers 7 bases. Trimming removed 4 bases from V and 3 bases from J; junction bases left unmatched: 6. CDR3 length equals 14 residues. The V gene's germline CDR1 is SGHNT and CDR2 YYREEE (reference sequence). DNA of the CDR3: TGTGCCAGCAGCCCATCACAGGGGTACACTGAAGCTTTCTTT. Its translation is CASSPSQGYTEAFF.

The rearrangement links TRBV7-2 to TRBJ2-7; 8 positions match TRBD2. In germline, CDR1 is SGHTA, CDR2 FQGNSA. The trim removed 4 bases at V and 2 bases at J, leaving 4 bases unmatched. The CDR3 totals 14 residues. CDR3 DNA sequence: TGTGCCAGCAGCTCCGAGCGGGGGCCCTACGAGCAGTACTTC. It codes for CASSSERGPYEQYF.

V and J are TRBV4-1 and TRBJ2-4; 10 bases line up with TRBD2. The CDR3 consists of 16 residues. The trim removed 2 bases at V and 2 bases at J, leaving 3 bases unmatched. CDR1 and CDR2 from the germline V gene are MGHRA and YSYEKL. CDR3 DNA sequence: TGCGCCAGCAGCCAACTAGCGGGAGTACCCAAAAACATTCAGTACTTC. Its translation is CASSQLAGVPKNIQYF.